This TCR beta chain was sequenced for a study of shared clonotypes between healthy human individuals. Across the whole study: Participating donors consisted of a couple of women and a few men aged 18 to 49.

Clones were read by immunoSEQ multiplex PCR, and TCRdb kept only the in-frame ones, dropping some. The sample includes 300,000 to 400,000 clones, about nine tenths of them seen just once. The CD8 memory sample joined CD45RO+ cells and CCR7-negative CD45RA+ cells. Input material: memory CD8+ T cells sorted from blood. Subset: CD45RO+ cells pooled with CCR7-negative TemRA cells. The clonotype comes from a man aged 18 to 29 in good health.

CDR3 in amino acids: CASSPGAGYEQYF. The DNA for the CDR3 is TGTGCCAGCAGCCCGGGGGCCGGCTACGAGCAGTACTTC. The chain joins TRBV28 to TRBJ2-7, with D perhaps being TRBD1 or TRBD2 (6 bases each). CDR1 and CDR2 (germline): MDHEN, SYDVKM. The CDR3 is 13 residues long. Trimming cost V 6 bases and J 3 bases, with 12 bases left between them.